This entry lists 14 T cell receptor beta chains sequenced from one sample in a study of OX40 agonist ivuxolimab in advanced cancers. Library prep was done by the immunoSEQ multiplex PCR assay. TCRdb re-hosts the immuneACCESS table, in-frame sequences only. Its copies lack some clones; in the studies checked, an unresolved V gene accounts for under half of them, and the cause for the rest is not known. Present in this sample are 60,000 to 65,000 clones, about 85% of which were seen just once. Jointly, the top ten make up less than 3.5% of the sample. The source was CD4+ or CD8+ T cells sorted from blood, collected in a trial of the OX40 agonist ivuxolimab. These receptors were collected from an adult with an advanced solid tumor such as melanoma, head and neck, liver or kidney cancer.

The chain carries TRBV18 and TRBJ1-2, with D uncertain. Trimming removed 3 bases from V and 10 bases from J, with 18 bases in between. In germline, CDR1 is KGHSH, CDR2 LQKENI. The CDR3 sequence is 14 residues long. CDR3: CASSPGVGQLVYTF. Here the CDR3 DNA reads TGTGCCAGCTCACCCGGTGTTGGGCAACTTGTCTACACCTTC.

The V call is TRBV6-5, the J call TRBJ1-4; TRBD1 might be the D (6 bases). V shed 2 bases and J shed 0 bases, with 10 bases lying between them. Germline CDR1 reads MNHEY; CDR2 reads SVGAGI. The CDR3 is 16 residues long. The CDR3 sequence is CASSYLHRATNEKLFF. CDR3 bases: TGTGCCAGCAGTTACCTCCACAGGGCAACTAATGAAAAACTGTTTTTT.

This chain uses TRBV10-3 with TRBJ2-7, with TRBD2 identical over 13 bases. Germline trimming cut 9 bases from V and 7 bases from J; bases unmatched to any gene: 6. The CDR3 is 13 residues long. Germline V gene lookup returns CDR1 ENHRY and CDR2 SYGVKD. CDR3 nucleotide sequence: TGTGCCATGGGGACTAGCGGGACGGGGGAGCAGTACTTC. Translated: CAMGTSGTGEQYF.

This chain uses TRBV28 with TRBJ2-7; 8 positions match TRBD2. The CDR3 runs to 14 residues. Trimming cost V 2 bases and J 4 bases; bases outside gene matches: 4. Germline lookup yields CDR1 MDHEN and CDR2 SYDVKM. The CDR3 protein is CASSLPGGPYEQYF. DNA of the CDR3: TGTGCCAGCAGTTTACCGGGGGGGCCGTACGAGCAGTACTTC.

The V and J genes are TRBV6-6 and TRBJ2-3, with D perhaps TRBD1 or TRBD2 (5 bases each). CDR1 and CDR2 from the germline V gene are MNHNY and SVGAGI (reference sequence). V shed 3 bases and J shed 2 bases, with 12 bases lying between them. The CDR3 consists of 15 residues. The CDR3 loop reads CASSYWQGDTDTQYF. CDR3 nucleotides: TGTGCCAGCAGTTATTGGCAGGGAGACACAGATACGCAGTATTTT.

DNA for the CDR3: TGTGCCAGCAGCTGGGACAGGGGAAGGAAGCAGCCCCAGCATTTT. As protein: CASSWDRGRKQPQHF. V is TRBV12-1 and J is TRBJ1-5; the table calls TRBD1, which could not be checked here. TRBV12-1 is a pseudogene segment. The CDR3 sequence is 15 residues long.

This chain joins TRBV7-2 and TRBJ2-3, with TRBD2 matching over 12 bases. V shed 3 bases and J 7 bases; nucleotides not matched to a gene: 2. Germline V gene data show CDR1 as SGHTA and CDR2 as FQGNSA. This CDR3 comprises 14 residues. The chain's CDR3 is CASSLGLAGNTQYF. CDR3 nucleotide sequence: TGTGCCAGCAGCTTGGGACTAGCGGGCAATACGCAGTATTTT.

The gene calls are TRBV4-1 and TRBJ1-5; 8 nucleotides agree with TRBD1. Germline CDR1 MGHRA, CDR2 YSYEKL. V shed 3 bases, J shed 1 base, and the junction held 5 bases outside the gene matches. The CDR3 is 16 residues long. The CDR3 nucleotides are TGCGCCAGCAGCCATTCCACAGGGGGGAGCAATCAGCCCCAGCATTTT. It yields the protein CASSHSTGGSNQPQHF.

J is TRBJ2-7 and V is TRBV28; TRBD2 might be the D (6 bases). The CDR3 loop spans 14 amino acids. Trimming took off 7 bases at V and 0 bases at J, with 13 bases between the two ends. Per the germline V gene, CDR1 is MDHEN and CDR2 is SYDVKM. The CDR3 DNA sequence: TGTGCCAGCATTCGGGGGAGCTCCTCCTACGAGCAGTACTTC. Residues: CASIRGSSSYEQYF.

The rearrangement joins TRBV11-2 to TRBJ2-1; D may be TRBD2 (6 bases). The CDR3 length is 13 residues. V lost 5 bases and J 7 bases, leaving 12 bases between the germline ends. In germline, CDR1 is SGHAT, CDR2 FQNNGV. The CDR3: CASSIGLLNEQFF. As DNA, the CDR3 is TGTGCCAGCAGCATTGGACTACTTAATGAGCAGTTCTTC.

CDR3 residues: CASSITRSAKNIQYF. The CDR3, as DNA: TGTGCCAGTAGTATAACCCGCTCCGCCAAAAACATTCAGTACTTC. The chain joins TRBV19 to TRBJ2-4; no reliable D call. CDR3 size: 15 residues. V lost 2 bases and J 1 base, leaving 9 bases between the germline ends. From germline, CDR1 is LNHDA and CDR2 SQIVND (reference sequence).

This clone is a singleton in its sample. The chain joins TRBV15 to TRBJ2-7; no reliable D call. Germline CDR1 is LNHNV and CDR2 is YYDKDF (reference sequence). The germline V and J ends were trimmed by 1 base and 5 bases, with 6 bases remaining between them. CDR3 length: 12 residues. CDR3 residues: CATSRGPNEQYF. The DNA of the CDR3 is TGTGCCACCAGCAGAGGGCCAAACGAGCAGTACTTC.

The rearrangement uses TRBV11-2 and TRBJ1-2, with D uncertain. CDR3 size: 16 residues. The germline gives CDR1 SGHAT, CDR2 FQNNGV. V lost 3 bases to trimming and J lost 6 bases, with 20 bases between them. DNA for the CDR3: TGTGCCAGCAGCTTGGCGGGTGGCAACCCAGGTCATGGCTACACCTTC. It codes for CASSLAGGNPGHGYTF.

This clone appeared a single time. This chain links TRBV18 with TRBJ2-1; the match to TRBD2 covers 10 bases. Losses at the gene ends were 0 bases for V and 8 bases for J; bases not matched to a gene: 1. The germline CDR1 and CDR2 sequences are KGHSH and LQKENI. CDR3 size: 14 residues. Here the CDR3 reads CASSPPLAGDEQFF. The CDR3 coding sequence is TGTGCCAGCTCACCACCCCTAGCGGGGGATGAGCAGTTCTTC. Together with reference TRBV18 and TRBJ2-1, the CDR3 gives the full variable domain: NAGVMQNPRHLVRRRGQEARLRCSPMKGHSHVYWYRQLPEEGLKFMVYLQKENIIDESGMPKERFSAEFPKEGPSILRIQQVVRGDSAAYFCASSPPLAGDEQFFGPGTRLTVL.